This is a list of T cell receptor beta chains from one sample in a study of early T cells in non-severe SARS-CoV-2 infection. From the 5' RACE reads, TCRdb called clonotypes with MiXCR, one entry per CDR3 protein. The table lists roughly 30,000 distinct CDR3 sequences, 6% of them singletons, with 34% in the top ten. The sequencing here drew on whole blood, taken at baseline. These receptor sequences come from an adult who was a healthcare worker with PCR-confirmed SARS-CoV-2 infection or an uninfected control (not recorded which). The CDR3 runs from the conserved cysteine through the conserved F or W. Each record gives: CDR3 length, D gene, V gene, clone size, J gene, CDR3 DNA, CDR3 protein. The D gene is left open where the match is weak. Size tells how often a clone was seen (once, few, many) or the class of an expanded clone, and some rows leave it out.

11	-	TRBV29-1	-	TRBJ2-7	TGCAGCGTTATATCGGCAGGAGAGCAGTACTTC	CSVISAGEQYF
16	TRBD2	TRBV4-1	few	TRBJ2-5	TGCGCCAGCAGCCAAGGGAGGGCTAGCGGGGGTGAGACCCAGTACTTC	CASSQGRASGGETQYF
16	-	TRBV11-2	many	TRBJ2-3	TGTGCCAGCAGCTTAGGAGGGGGTGGATTCACAGATACGCAGTATTTT	CASSLGGGGFTDTQYF
15	TRBD1	TRBV7-9	many	TRBJ2-7	TGTGCCAGCAGCTTAGCGGGGACAGGTGCCTACGAGCAGTACTTC	CASSLAGTGAYEQYF
14	TRBD2	TRBV12-3/TRBV12-4	many	TRBJ2-2	TGTGCCAGCAGTTTTCGGGGGGGCACCGGGGAGCTGTTTTTT	CASSFRGGTGELFF
12	-	TRBV29-1	-	TRBJ2-5	TGCAGCGTTGAACCAGTCCAAGAGACCCAGTACTTC	CSVEPVQETQYF
15	-	TRBV30	many	TRBJ1-3	TGTGCCTGGAGTGTACGCCCCCCTCCTGGAAACACCATATATTTT	CAWSVRPPPGNTIYF
15	-	TRBV11-2	few	TRBJ2-7	TGTGCCAGCAGCCCCCGGACCCAGGGTTGGGCGGCTAAGTACTTC	CASSPRTQGWAAKYF
14	-	TRBV20-1	many	TRBJ2-3	TGCAGTGCAAGGTGGGGATCTAGCACAGATACGCAGTATTTT	CSARWGSSTDTQYF
15	-	TRBV7-9	many	TRBJ2-3	TGTGCCAGCAGCTTAGCGGGAGGAAGCACAGATACGCAGTATTTT	CASSLAGGSTDTQYF
13	-	TRBV11-2	many	TRBJ2-7	TGTGCCAGCAGCGACCGAGGCTCCTACGAGCAGTACTTC	CASSDRGSYEQYF
14	-	TRBV7-2	-	TRBJ2-3	TGTGCCAGCAGCCCACAGGCAGCCCCAGATACGCAGTATTTT	CASSPQAAPDTQYF
11	-	TRBV12-5	many	TRBJ2-3	TGTGCTAGTGCGAGTGCAGATACGCAGTATTTT	CASASADTQYF
13	TRBD1	TRBV18	many	TRBJ1-1	TGTGCCAGCTCACCAGGGGACAGCACTGAAGCTTTCTTT	CASSPGDSTEAFF
11	-	TRBV29-1	-	TRBJ1-2	TGCAGCGCTGAGGGGAACTATGGCTACACCTTC	CSAEGNYGYTF
16	-	TRBV7-3	many	TRBJ1-6	TGTGCCAGCAGCTTAATGGGGGCGGGTTCACTTTCACCCCTCCACTTT	CASSLMGAGSLSPLHF
14	-	TRBV30	many	TRBJ2-1	TGTGCCTGTAGACTCGGGCCTTTTTACAATGAGCAGTTCTTC	CACRLGPFYNEQFF
17	-	TRBV5-6	few	TRBJ2-5	TGTGCCAGCAGCTTGGTTAGGGGCAGTCAGGGGTTAGAGACCCAGTACTTC	CASSLVRGSQGLETQYF
15	-	TRBV7-9	many	TRBJ2-1	TGTGCCAGCAGCTTTTTCCGGGACAAAGACAATGAGCAGTTCTTC	CASSFFRDKDNEQFF
13	TRBD1	TRBV7-2	-	TRBJ1-6	TGTGCCAGCAGCTTAGGACAGGGAGCACCCCTCCACTTT	CASSLGQGAPLHF
15	-	TRBV19	few	TRBJ2-6	TGTGCCAGTAGTCCTAGGTTTTCTGGGGCCAACGTCCTGACTTTC	CASSPRFSGANVLTF
15	-	TRBV7-2	many	TRBJ2-3	TGTGCCAGCAGCTTAGGTCTCCCTAGCACAGATACGCAGTATTTT	CASSLGLPSTDTQYF
14	-	TRBV20-1	many	TRBJ1-1	TGCAGTGCTAGAGATTACCGGGGGGGCACTGAAGCTTTCTTT	CSARDYRGGTEAFF
13	-	TRBV28	-	TRBJ2-7	TGTGCCAGCATTCACCAGAGGGGGGTTGAGCAGTACTTC	CASIHQRGVEQYF
14	TRBD1	TRBV7-8	-	TRBJ1-4	TGTGCCAGCAGCCCAGGACAGGGGACGGAAAAACTGTTTTTT	CASSPGQGTEKLFF
15	TRBD2	TRBV3-1	many	TRBJ2-7	TGTGCCAGCAGCACTACTAGCGGGAGCGTATACGAGCAGTACTTC	CASSTTSGSVYEQYF
15	TRBD2	TRBV6-2/TRBV6-3	many	TRBJ2-1	TGTGCCAGCAGGGACGGGACTAGCGGGAGATATGAGCAGTTCTTC	CASRDGTSGRYEQFF
16	TRBD2	TRBV24-1	-	TRBJ2-3	TGTGCCACCAGTGATTCGATAGCGGGAGACACAGATACGCGGTATTTT	CATSDSIAGDTDTRYF
14	-	TRBV7-6	many	TRBJ1-4	TGTGCCAGCAGCTTAGGGCAGGGTAAAGAAAAACTGTTTTTT	CASSLGQGKEKLFF
16	TRBD2	TRBV6-5	many	TRBJ2-1	TGTGCCAGCAGGGCGAGGCTAGCGGGGGGTAACAATGAGCAGTTCTTC	CASRARLAGGNNEQFF
15	-	TRBV6-2/TRBV6-3	many	TRBJ2-7	TGTGCCAGCAGTTACTCGATGGAGTCGGGGTACGAGCAGTACTTC	CASSYSMESGYEQYF
13	-	TRBV6-5	-	TRBJ2-1	TGTGCCAGCAGTTACTCGGGACTTTCTAAGCAGTTCTTC	CASSYSGLSKQFF
13	-	TRBV27	-	TRBJ1-1	TGTGCCAGCAGTTCAAAATGGAACACTGAAGCTTTCTTT	CASSSKWNTEAFF
14	-	TRBV18	-	TRBJ2-5	TGTGCCAGCTCACCCTCCCGGGGTTCAGAGACCCAGTACTTC	CASSPSRGSETQYF
14	-	TRBV20-1	many	TRBJ1-3	TGCAGTGCTAGAAAGTCAGTCTCTGGAAACACCATATATTTT	CSARKSVSGNTIYF
13	-	TRBV7-2	many	TRBJ2-2	TGTGCCAGCAGGCGACAAGGGACCGGGGAGCTGTTTTTT	CASRRQGTGELFF
19	TRBD2	TRBV11-2	many	TRBJ2-1	TGTGCCAGCAGCTCCCGGACTAGCGGGAGGACCCTCCCCTACAATGAGCAGTTCTTC	CASSSRTSGRTLPYNEQFF
14	TRBD1	TRBV20-1	many	TRBJ1-2	TGCAGTGCTAGTGTCCGGGACAGGGGCAGTGGCTACACCTTC	CSASVRDRGSGYTF
13	-	TRBV4-3	few	TRBJ2-5	TGCGCCAGCAGCCAAAGACAGAAAGAGACCCAGTACTTC	CASSQRQKETQYF
13	-	TRBV18	-	TRBJ2-7	TGTGCCAGCTCACAGTCGGAGTATAACGAGCAGTACTTC	CASSQSEYNEQYF
13	TRBD1	TRBV20-1	many	TRBJ2-1	TGCAGTGCGGCACAGGGGGCGCAGAATGAGCAGTTCTTC	CSAAQGAQNEQFF
16	-	TRBV14	many	TRBJ2-7	TGTGCCAGCAGCCAAGTGTCAGGGCCCCTACGAGGGGAGCAGTACTTC	CASSQVSGPLRGEQYF
16	-	TRBV4-2	-	TRBJ2-6	TGTGCCAGCACCGCAGGACAGCCCTCTGGGGCCAACGTCCTGACTTTC	CASTAGQPSGANVLTF
15	-	TRBV2	many	TRBJ2-5	TGTGCCAGCAGTGACTCCGGGGCTCGCGGAGAGACCCAGTACTTC	CASSDSGARGETQYF
18	-	TRBV4-1	many	TRBJ2-6	TGCGCCAGCAGCCAAGAAGGTGCAGGTAGCTCTGGGGCCAACGTCCTGACTTTC	CASSQEGAGSSGANVLTF
15	-	TRBV7-8	many	TRBJ2-4	TGTGCCAGCAGCTCGGATGGTCTAGCCAAAAACATTCAGTACTTC	CASSSDGLAKNIQYF
13	-	TRBV9	-	TRBJ1-1	TGTGCCAGCAGCGCGAGATCGGGCACTGAAGCTTTCTTT	CASSARSGTEAFF
11	-	TRBV28	-	TRBJ1-2	TGTGCCAGCAGTTCCCCGTCGGGCTACACCTTC	CASSSPSGYTF
13	-	TRBV7-2	many	TRBJ2-7	TGTGCCAGCAGCGCTCCGGGACTCAACGAGCAGTACTTC	CASSAPGLNEQYF
14	-	TRBV6-5	many	TRBJ2-3	TGTGCCAGCAGAACCAATGGGCTCACAGATACGCAGTATTTT	CASRTNGLTDTQYF
13	TRBD1	TRBV28	-	TRBJ1-3	TGTGCCAGCAGTTTGGTCAGGGGGAACACCATATATTTT	CASSLVRGNTIYF
14	TRBD1	TRBV12-3/TRBV12-4	many	TRBJ1-2	TGTGCCAGCAGCTTTACGGGACAGGAAGGCGGCTACACCTTC	CASSFTGQEGGYTF